The text below deals with one T cell receptor (beta chain). Its antigen is unidentified. The data derive from a study of OX40 agonist ivuxolimab in advanced cancers. General observations from the study: Some nonresponders also had low normalized T-cell clonal expansion.

The length of the CDR3 is 16 residues. V was shortened by 3 bases and J by 1 base, with 15 bases between the two germline ends. CDR1 LNHDA and CDR2 SQIVND come from the germline V gene (reference sequence). Method: immunoSEQ multiplex PCR; TCRdb's copy keeps in-frame clones and lacks some. The sample yields around 77,000 clones, 85% to 95% seen once. The sequencing used CD4+ or CD8+ T cells sorted from blood, collected in a trial of the OX40 agonist ivuxolimab. This clonotype originated in an adult with an advanced solid tumor such as melanoma, head and neck, liver or kidney cancer. The chain links TRBV19 to TRBJ1-2; the D is unclear. DNA of the CDR3: TGTGCCAGTAGTATTTCTAACAGCGTATTTAACTATGGCTACACCTTC. Amino acid sequence: CASSISNSVFNYGYTF.